These 10 T cell receptor beta chains came from one sample sequenced in a study of T cell responses to AZD1222 COVID-19 vaccine. TCRdb's copy holds only in-frame clones and misses some; the assay was immunoSEQ multiplex PCR. The sample shows about 55,000 clones, 70% to 90% of them seen only once. The sequences come from peripheral blood, collected on day 0 of AZD1222 vaccination. These receptors were taken from an adult in good health.

V gene TRBV7-9 combines with J gene TRBJ1-1; 9 bases map to TRBD1. Germline CDR1 is SEHNR and CDR2 is FQNEAQ (reference sequence). The V gene end was trimmed by 5 bases and the J gene end by 3 bases; junction bases not matched to a gene: 7. This CDR3 contains 15 residues. CDR3 nucleotides: TGTGCCAGCAGCATGGACAGGGGATGGGACACTGAAGCTTTCTTT. Protein sequence: CASSMDRGWDTEAFF.

This chain's CDR3 is CASSPSPPGGVGEGTEAFF. In DNA form, the CDR3 reads TGTGCCAGCTCACCCAGTCCCCCAGGGGGCGTGGGTGAAGGCACTGAAGCTTTCTTT. The chain combines TRBV18 with TRBJ1-1, with 8 bases identical to TRBD1. The CDR3 covers 19 residues. Germline values: CDR1 KGHSH, CDR2 LQKENI. The J segment lost 4 bases and the V segment lost 3 bases, leaving 19 bases of the junction unmatched.

The chain employs TRBV5-4 and TRBJ2-3; TRBD2 matches at 13 bases. CDR1 SGHNT and CDR2 YYREEE come from the germline V gene (reference sequence). This CDR3 has 16 residues. V gave up 4 bases and J gave up 6 bases; unmatched junction bases: 8. CDR3 DNA: TGTGCCAGCAGCCCGACTAGCGGGGGGCTCCTGGATACGCAGTATTTT. Its translation is CASSPTSGGLLDTQYF.

About this clone: The germline gene is not matched at one end of the junction; a read error may be the cause. The CDR3 nucleotides read TGTGCCAGTAGTATCGGTGGGGCAGGGGAGCCGTACTTC. The encoded protein is CASSIGGAGEPYF. The chain combines TRBV19 with TRBJ2-7; D may be TRBD1 (6 bases). Germline CDR1 and CDR2: LNHDA and SQIVND (reference sequence). The CDR3 is made up of 13 amino acids.

The genes are TRBV28 and TRBJ2-4; 7 bases agree with TRBD1. This CDR3 has 16 residues. V was clipped by 7 bases and J by 3 bases; unmatched bases: 12. Germline V gives CDR1 MDHEN, CDR2 SYDVKM. This CDR3 reads CASTPRGNRGKNIQYF. CDR3 nucleotide sequence: TGTGCCAGCACCCCCAGAGGTAACAGGGGCAAAAACATTCAGTACTTC.

This clone was recorded once. The chain employs TRBV29-1 and TRBJ1-1; D is possibly TRBD1 (6 bases). Trimming took 4 bases from V and 4 from J, leaving 13 bases between them. The CDR3 spans 13 residues. Per germline, CDR1 SQVTM and CDR2 ANQGSEA. CDR3 DNA: TGCAGCGTTGCTGAGGGGGTTGTCACTGAAGCTTTCTTT. Its protein is CSVAEGVVTEAFF.

This clone was seen only once. The gene calls are TRBV7-9 and TRBJ2-3; 8 nucleotides match TRBD2. The V gene end was trimmed by 5 bases and the J gene end by 6 bases; junction bases not matched to a gene: 10. The germline V gene has CDR1 SEHNR and CDR2 FQNEAQ (reference sequence). This CDR3 contains 15 residues. This chain's CDR3 is CASSRGGALADTQYF. CDR3 nucleotides: TGTGCCAGCAGCCGGGGGGGGGCTTTGGCCGATACGCAGTATTTT. The full variable domain, in which reference TRBV7-9 and TRBJ2-3 provide the parts outside the CDR3, is DTGVSQNPRHKITKRGQNVTFRCDPISEHNRLYWYRQTLGQGPEFLTYFQNEAQLEKSRLLSDRFSAERPKGSFSTLEIQRTEQGDSAMYLCASSRGGALADTQYFGPGTRLTVL.

This sequence joins TRBV7-9 and TRBJ1-5; the D is unclear. Trimming removed 5 bases at V and 0 bases at J, with 8 bases between. The germline gives CDR1 SEHNR, CDR2 FQNEAQ (reference sequence). The CDR3 has 14 residues. CDR3 region: CASSAGFSNQPQHF. The CDR3 DNA sequence: TGTGCCAGCAGCGCCGGATTTAGCAATCAGCCCCAGCATTTT.

The chain is built from TRBV19 and TRBJ2-7; TRBD1 matches at 7 bases. Germline lookup yields CDR1 LNHDA and CDR2 SQIVND (reference sequence). The CDR3 runs to 13 residues. V dropped 4 bases and J dropped 2; count of bases not matched to a gene: 2. The CDR3 sequence is CASSNQGAYEQYF. DNA for the CDR3: TGTGCCAGTAGTAATCAGGGGGCCTACGAGCAGTACTTC.

This chain links TRBV4-2 with TRBJ2-7; D is undetermined. The CDR3 consists of 16 residues. V lost 0 bases and J lost 6, with 18 bases in between. The V gene's germline CDR1 is LGHNA and CDR2 YNFKEQ. CDR3: CASSQELFAQPTEQYF. The CDR3 bases are TGTGCCAGCAGCCAAGAGTTGTTTGCGCAGCCTACCGAGCAGTACTTC.